This TCR beta chain came from a study of T cell responses to AZD1222 COVID-19 vaccine (dated by TCRdb to the early 2020s). Study-wide context: Because spike-specific TCR depth and breadth did not differ between the two schedules, AZD1222 recipients who got a second dose at roughly 4 weeks were pooled with those who got a second dose at roughly 12 weeks. Enrollment into the trials was organized by age into subgroups of 18-55, 56-69 and 70-plus years, and those subgroups contained 148, 28 and 57 TCR-sequenced participants, respectively. TCR sequencing covered over 230 trial participants: approximately 200 given two doses of AZD1222 and 26 given two doses of MenACWY control vaccine. Overall study results and their limits: Only five to seven AZD1222 recipients were SARS-CoV-2 seropositive at baseline, limiting conclusions about previously exposed vaccinees. Reportedly, almost half of the unique spike-specific TCRs recognized epitopes lying outside the regions that are mutated in the B.1.351 and B.1.1.7 variants. Because no day 14 peak-response samples were available, the repertoires could be characterized only after the peak T cell response. Spike-specific TCR breadth and depth rose significantly after two AZD1222 doses compared with day 0 and with MenACWY recipients. Most participants were white British and females outnumbered males, and the authors suggested that clonal diversity may have been underestimated. The whole spike protein was spanned by vaccine-associated CD4 TCRs, and dominant responses were seen in regions 160-218 and 743-854. In the small 56-69-year group, the increase in depth fell short of significance, most likely because of low power.

Taken from the germline V gene, the CDR1 and CDR2 loops are MNHEY and SVGAGI. Trimming costs V 10 bases and J 1 base, and their ends lie 13 bases apart. From the cysteine up to the phenylalanine, the CDR3 has a length of 13 residues. The entry retains the CDR3 DNA only, 39 bases that are in frame from base 1. With regard to this clone: Its antigen has not been determined. No base quality values were provided; no much bigger clone lies one nucleotide off.

This specimen's time point label, per the study, means: baseline before first vaccination. Vaccinee samples came from UK trials COV001 and COV002, including a single-blind randomized controlled phase 2/3 trial of AZD1222 (ChAdOx1 nCoV-19) in healthy adults. For TCRbeta chain sequencing, PBMC samples were collected from trial participants at day 0 and at day 28 after the second dose. The CDR3 regions of human TCRbeta chains were subjected to immunosequencing. Per the authors' processing: Repertoire TCRs were checked for matches against a reference library of SARS-CoV-2-specific TCRs that had been generated using the MIRA antigen-specificity platform. Breadth was defined as the fraction of unique TCRs that were SARS-CoV-2-associated. Depth was defined as the fraction of total T cells that were SARS-CoV-2-associated. Using the MIRA data, each spike-specific TCR was assigned both to the spike region to which the TCR was reactive and to a CD4 or CD8 class. Log10-transformed breadth and depth values were compared by one-way ANOVA with Sidak's multiple comparisons tests. TCRdb holds this immuneACCESS table with in-frame rearrangements only. Some clones are missing; in checked studies, unresolved V genes explain under half, and the rest has no known cause. The DNA was the basis for D and trimming; V, J and clone size are from that table. A total of about 150,000 clones appear in this sample, approximately 92% of them only once. The ten top clones hold roughly 2.3% of the sample.

The sequencing used peripheral blood, collected on day 0 of AZD1222 vaccination. The TCR comes from an adult in good health. The V and J genes are TRBV6-5 and TRBJ2-5; the D gene cannot be resolved reliably. The bases are TGTGCCATCGAGCACGCTATCCAAGAGACCCAGTACTTC. This gives the protein CAIEHAIQETQYF.